Presented here are 7 T cell receptor beta chains from one specimen sequenced in a study of blood T cell repertoires in COVID-19. Produced via immunoSEQ multiplex PCR; TCRdb's table is partial and in-frame only. The sample lists 200,000 to 250,000 clones, roughly 90% seen once, with 5.5% to 6.5% in the top ten. Sequencing was done on a sample of peripheral blood. Receptor source: a man between 60 and 75 years old with acute or convalescent COVID-19.

The V and J genes are TRBV5-1 and TRBJ2-2, with a weak D call TRBD1 (5 bases). The CDR3 has 15 residues. Germline CDR1 SGHRS, CDR2 YFSETQ. V lost 6 bases, J lost 0 bases, and 12 bases lay in between. The CDR3 DNA is TGCGCCAGCATCAAAGACAGAACGAACACCGGGGAGCTGTTTTTT. Translating it yields CASIKDRTNTGELFF.

The V and J genes are TRBV3-1 (or the pseudogene TRBV3-2) and TRBJ2-7; possible D gene TRBD1, 5 bases. This CDR3 comprises 15 residues. Trimming took off 1 base at V and 0 bases at J, with 10 bases between the two ends. Germline CDR1 LGHDT, CDR2 YNNKEL (reference sequence). The CDR3 DNA is TGTGCCAGCAGCCAAGTCCCAGGGCCCTCCTACGAGCAGTACTTC. Protein: CASSQVPGPSYEQYF.

This chain connects TRBV7-9 to TRBJ1-2, with D unclear. Germline-derived CDR1 and CDR2 are SEHNR and FQNEAQ (reference sequence). Trimming shortened V by 0 bases and J by 0 bases, and 5 bases separated the two germline ends. The CDR3 has 14 residues. The CDR3 reads CASSLAHPNYGYTF. In nucleotides, the CDR3 is TGTGCCAGCAGCTTAGCACACCCTAACTATGGCTACACCTTC.

CDR3 region: CASSLMGGLAGATFPTYNEQFF. CDR3 sequence (DNA): TGTGCCAGCAGTTTAATGGGTGGACTAGCGGGAGCTACATTTCCGACCTACAATGAGCAGTTCTTC. V gene TRBV27 combines with J gene TRBJ2-1; 13 bases map to TRBD2. This CDR3 is 22 amino acids long. Germline V gene data show CDR1 as MNHEY and CDR2 as SMNVEV (reference sequence). Trimming took 2 bases from V and 2 from J; bases not matched to a gene: 18.

This clone was seen more than once but under ten times. V is TRBV6-5 and J is TRBJ1-1; D may be TRBD1 (6 bases). The CDR3 length is 13 residues. V gave up 4 bases and J gave up 4 bases, with 10 bases separating them. Germline assignment: CDR1 MNHEY and CDR2 SVGAGI. The CDR3 bases are TGTGCCAGCAGTTCAGGGGTTGCCACTGAAGCTTTCTTT. Amino acids: CASSSGVATEAFF.

This chain connects TRBV28 to TRBJ2-7, with D possibly being TRBD1 (6 bases). The CDR3 covers 14 residues. V was cut by 4 bases and J by 5 bases, with 15 bases left in between. CDR1 is MDHEN and CDR2 is SYDVKM in the germline V gene. The CDR3 is CASSYRTVKNEQYF. Written as DNA, the CDR3 is TGTGCCAGCAGTTATCGGACAGTGAAGAACGAGCAGTACTTC.

The chain joins TRBV19 to TRBJ1-2, with 9 bases aligning to TRBD1. This CDR3 contains 15 residues. V was clipped by 7 bases and J by 3 bases; unmatched bases: 9. CDR1 LNHDA and CDR2 SQIVND come from the germline V gene (reference sequence). The CDR3 loop is CASTPGGTGHYGYTF. The CDR3 region has the DNA TGTGCCAGTACCCCGGGGGGGACAGGGCACTATGGCTACACCTTC.